This T cell receptor beta chain was documented in a study of cytomegalovirus exposure and HLA in healthy donors. Study results and caveats: Later analysis suggested most CMV-associated TCR beta chains were HLA-restricted. A few chains tied to CMV proved CMV antigen-specific in vitro.

Concerning this clone itself: Its antigen is not known.

PCR primers comprised 60 Vbeta and 13 Jbeta primers. TCRdb's table, derived via immunoSEQ multiplex PCR, lists solely in-frame clones and lacks some. The table shows around 130,000 clones, with 80% to 90% occurring only once. The CDR3 has 15 residues. The germline gives CDR1 SGHKS, CDR2 YYEKEE (reference sequence). Germline trimming cut 6 bases from V and 5 bases from J; bases unmatched to any gene: 9. Likely unrecorded immune exposures existed in these nominally healthy donors. The TCR originated in a young woman in good health and CMV-seropositive. The chain combines TRBV5-5 with TRBJ2-3; 10 bases align to TRBD1. The sample was PBMCs. The DNA of the CDR3 is TGTGCCAGCACCAGCTTGGGGACAGGGGTAGATACGCAGTATTTT. It translates to CASTSLGTGVDTQYF.